Below, 2 T cell receptor beta chains from the same sample are listed, as sequenced in a study of T cell repertoires in cytomegalovirus infection. No antigen has been assigned to these receptors. TCRdb reanalysed the reads using MiXCR and keeps one entry per CDR3 protein. This sample has under 300,000 distinct CDR3 sequences, with roughly a fifth found just once. The sequenced sample was cultured PBMCs, obtained from culture after CMV antigen stimulation. These receptors were taken from a human donor in good health (CMV status not recorded). Some clones in this sample may be carry-over from other donors' samples.

Of note for this clonotype: This may stem from a read error, because a much larger clone lies one nucleotide away. The V and J genes are TRBV11-2 and TRBJ2-2; TRBD2 matches 9 bases. Per the germline V gene, CDR1 is SGHAT and CDR2 is FQNNGV. CDR3 length: 15 residues. The V and J ends lost 8 bases and 5 bases, in that order; junction bases with no gene match: 9. The CDR3 nucleotides are TGTGCCAGCGCCCCTCGCGGGAGGGGAACCGGGGAGCTGTTTTTT. Protein product: CASAPRGRGTGELFF.

In this sample, this clonotype turned up many times. V is TRBV7-2 and J is TRBJ1-2; the match to TRBD1 covers 7 bases. V gave up 5 bases and J gave up 4 bases; unmatched junction bases: 13. The CDR3 totals 16 residues. From germline, CDR1 is SGHTA and CDR2 FQGNSA. The CDR3 nucleotides are TGTGCCAGCAGCCTACCCCCCGGACAGGCGCCCTATGGCTACACCTTC. Encoded protein: CASSLPPGQAPYGYTF.